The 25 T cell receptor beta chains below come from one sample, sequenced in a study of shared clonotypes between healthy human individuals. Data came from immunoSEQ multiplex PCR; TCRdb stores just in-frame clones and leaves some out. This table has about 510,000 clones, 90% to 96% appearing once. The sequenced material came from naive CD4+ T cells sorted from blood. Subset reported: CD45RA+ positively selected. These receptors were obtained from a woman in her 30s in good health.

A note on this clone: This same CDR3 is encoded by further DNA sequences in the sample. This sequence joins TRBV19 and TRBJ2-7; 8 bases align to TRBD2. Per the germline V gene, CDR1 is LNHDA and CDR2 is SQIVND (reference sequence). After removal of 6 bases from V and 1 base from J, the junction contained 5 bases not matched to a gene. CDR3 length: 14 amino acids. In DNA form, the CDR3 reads TGTGCCAGTAGCGGAACTAGCGGTTCCTACGAGCAGTACTTC. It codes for CASSGTSGSYEQYF.

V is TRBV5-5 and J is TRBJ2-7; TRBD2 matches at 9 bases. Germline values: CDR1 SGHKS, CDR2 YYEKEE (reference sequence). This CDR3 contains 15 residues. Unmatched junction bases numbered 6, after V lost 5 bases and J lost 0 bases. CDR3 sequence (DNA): TGTGCCAGCAGACTGGGACTAGCAGCCTCCTACGAGCAGTACTTC. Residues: CASRLGLAASYEQYF.

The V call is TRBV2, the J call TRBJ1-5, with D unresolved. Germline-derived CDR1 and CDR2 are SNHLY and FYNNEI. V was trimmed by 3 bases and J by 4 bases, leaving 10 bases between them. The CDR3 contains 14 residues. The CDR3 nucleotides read TGTGCCAGCAGTGAGGAGGTATTAAATCAGCCCCAGCATTTT. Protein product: CASSEEVLNQPQHF.

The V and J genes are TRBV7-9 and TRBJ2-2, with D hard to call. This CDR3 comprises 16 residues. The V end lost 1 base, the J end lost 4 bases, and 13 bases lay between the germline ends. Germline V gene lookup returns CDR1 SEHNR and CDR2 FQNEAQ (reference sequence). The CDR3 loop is CASSLVPNGTTGELFF. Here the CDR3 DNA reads TGTGCCAGCAGCTTAGTACCCAACGGTACCACCGGGGAGCTGTTTTTT.

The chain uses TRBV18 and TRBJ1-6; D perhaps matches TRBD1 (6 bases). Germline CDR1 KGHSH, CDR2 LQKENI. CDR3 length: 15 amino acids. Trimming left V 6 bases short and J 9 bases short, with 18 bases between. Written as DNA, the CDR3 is TGTGCCAGCTCCCGGGACAACCGCGGCAGTTCACCCCTCCACTTT. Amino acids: CASSRDNRGSSPLHF.

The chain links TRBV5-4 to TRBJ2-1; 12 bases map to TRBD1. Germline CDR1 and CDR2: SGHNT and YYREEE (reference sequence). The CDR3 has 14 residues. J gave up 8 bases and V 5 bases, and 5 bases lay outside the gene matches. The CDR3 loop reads CASRGDRGRHEQFF. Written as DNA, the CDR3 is TGTGCCAGCAGAGGGGACAGGGGGCGCCATGAGCAGTTCTTC.

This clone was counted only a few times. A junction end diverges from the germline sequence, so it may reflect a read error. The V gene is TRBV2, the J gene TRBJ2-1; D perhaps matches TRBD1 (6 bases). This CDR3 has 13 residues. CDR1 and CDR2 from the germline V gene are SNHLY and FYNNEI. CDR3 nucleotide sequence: TGTGCCAGCATCGCCGCCTCAGGGGTCGCGGATGTCTTC. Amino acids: CASIAASGVADVF. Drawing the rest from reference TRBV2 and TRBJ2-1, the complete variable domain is EPEVTQTPSHQVTQMGQEVILRCVPISNHLYFYWYRQILGQKVEFLVSFYNNEISEKSEIFDDQFSVERPDGSNFTLKIRSTKLEDSAMYFCASIAASGVADVFGPGTRLTVL.

The CDR3 DNA is TGTGCCAGCAGCTTTTTGCAGACGAACACCGGGGAGCTGTTTTTT. Translated: CASSFLQTNTGELFF. The rearrangement uses TRBV7-9 and TRBJ2-2; D remains ambiguous. The V end lost 3 bases, the J end lost 0 bases, and 8 bases lay between the germline ends. Germline CDR1 and CDR2: SEHNR and FQNEAQ (reference sequence). This CDR3 is 15 amino acids long.

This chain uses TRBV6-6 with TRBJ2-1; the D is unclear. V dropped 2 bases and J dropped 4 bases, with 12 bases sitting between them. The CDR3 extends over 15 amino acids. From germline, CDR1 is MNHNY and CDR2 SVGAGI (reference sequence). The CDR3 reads CASSYTTLGYNEQFF. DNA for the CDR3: TGTGCCAGCAGTTACACCACCCTGGGGTACAATGAGCAGTTCTTC.

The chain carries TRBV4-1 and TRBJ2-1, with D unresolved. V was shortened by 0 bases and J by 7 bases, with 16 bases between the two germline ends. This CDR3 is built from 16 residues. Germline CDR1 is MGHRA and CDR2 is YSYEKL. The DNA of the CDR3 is TGCGCCAGCAGCCAAGAGTGGTGGGGTACTTTGAATGAGCAGTTCTTC. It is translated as CASSQEWWGTLNEQFF.

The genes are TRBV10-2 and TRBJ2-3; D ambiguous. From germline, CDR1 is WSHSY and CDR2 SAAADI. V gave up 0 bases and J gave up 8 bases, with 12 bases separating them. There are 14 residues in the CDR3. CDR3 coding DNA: TGCGCCAGCAGTGAGTCCCAGAGTGGTTCTACGCAGTATTTT. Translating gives CASSESQSGSTQYF.

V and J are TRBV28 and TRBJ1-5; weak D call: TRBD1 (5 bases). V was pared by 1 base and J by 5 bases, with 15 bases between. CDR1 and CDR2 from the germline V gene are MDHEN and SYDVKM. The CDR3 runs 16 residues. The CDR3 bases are TGTGCCAGCAGTTTATCTTCTGGGACCAGAGATCAGCCCCAGCATTTT. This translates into CASSLSSGTRDQPQHF.

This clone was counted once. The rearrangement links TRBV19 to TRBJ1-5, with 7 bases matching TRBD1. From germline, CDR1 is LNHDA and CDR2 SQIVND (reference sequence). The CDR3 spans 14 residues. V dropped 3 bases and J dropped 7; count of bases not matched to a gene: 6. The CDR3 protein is CASSIFEGAQPQHF. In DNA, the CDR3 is TGTGCCAGTAGTATTTTCGAGGGGGCGCAGCCCCAGCATTTT.

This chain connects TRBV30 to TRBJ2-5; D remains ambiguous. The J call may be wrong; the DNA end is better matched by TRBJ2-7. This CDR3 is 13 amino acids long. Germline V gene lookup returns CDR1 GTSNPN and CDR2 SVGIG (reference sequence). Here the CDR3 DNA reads TGTGCCTGGAGCAGTAGCCTGGACCACGAGCAGTACTTC. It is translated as CAWSSSLDHEQYF.

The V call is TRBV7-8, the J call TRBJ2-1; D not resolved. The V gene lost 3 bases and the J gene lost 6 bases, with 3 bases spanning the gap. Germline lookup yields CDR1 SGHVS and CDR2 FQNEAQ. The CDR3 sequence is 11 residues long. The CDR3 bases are TGTGCCAGCAGCTTGAGCAATGAGCAGTTCTTC. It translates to CASSLSNEQFF. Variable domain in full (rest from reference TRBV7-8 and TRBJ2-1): GAGVSQSPRYKVAKRGQDVALRCDPISGHVSLFWYQQALGQGPEFLTYFQNEAQLDKSGLPSDRFFAERPEGSVSTLKIQRTQQEDSAVYLCASSLSNEQFFGPGTRLTVL.

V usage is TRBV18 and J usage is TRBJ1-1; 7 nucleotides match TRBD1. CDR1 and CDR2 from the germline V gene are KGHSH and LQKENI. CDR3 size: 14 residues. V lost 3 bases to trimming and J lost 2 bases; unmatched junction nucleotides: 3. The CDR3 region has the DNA TGTGCCAGCTCACCCCAGGGGGATAACACTGAAGCTTTCTTT. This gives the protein CASSPQGDNTEAFF.

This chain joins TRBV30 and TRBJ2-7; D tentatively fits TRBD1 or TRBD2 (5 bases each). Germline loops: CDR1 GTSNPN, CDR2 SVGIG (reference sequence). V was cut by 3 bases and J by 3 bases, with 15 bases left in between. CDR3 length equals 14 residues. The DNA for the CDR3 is TGTGCCTGGAGCCTGGGACCGCGAAACTACGAGCAGTACTTC. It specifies CAWSLGPRNYEQYF.

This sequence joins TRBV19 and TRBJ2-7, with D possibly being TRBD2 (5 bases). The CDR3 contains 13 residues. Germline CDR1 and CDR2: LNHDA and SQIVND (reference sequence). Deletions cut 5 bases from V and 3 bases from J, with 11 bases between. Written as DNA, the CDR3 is TGTGCCAGTAGTGAGGTAGCGCACTACGAGCAGTACTTC. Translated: CASSEVAHYEQYF.

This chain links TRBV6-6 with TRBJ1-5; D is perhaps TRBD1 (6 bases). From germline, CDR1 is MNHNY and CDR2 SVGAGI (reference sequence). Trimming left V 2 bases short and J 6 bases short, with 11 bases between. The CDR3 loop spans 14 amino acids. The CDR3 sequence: CASSYIGGGQPQHF. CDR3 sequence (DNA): TGTGCCAGCAGTTACATCGGGGGCGGTCAGCCCCAGCATTTT.

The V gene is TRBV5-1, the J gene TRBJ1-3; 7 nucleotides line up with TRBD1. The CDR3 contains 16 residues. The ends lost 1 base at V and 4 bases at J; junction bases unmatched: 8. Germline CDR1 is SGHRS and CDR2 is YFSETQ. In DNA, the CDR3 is TGCGCCAGCAGCTTGCAAGAGGGGGCGCCGGGAAACACCATATATTTT. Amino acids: CASSLQEGAPGNTIYF.

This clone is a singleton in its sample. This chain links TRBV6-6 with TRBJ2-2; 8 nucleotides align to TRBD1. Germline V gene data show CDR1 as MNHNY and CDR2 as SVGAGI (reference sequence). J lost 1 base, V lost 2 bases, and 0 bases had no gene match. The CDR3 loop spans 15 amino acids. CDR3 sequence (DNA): TGTGCCAGCAGTTACGGACAGGGGAACACCGGGGAGCTGTTTTTT. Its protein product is CASSYGQGNTGELFF.

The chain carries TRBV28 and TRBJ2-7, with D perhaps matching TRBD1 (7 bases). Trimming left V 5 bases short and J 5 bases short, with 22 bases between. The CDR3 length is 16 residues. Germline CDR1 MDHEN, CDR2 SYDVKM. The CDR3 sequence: CASSPPPGRGVDEQYF. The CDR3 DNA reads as TGTGCCAGCAGTCCCCCCCCCGGCAGGGGGGTAGACGAGCAGTACTTC.

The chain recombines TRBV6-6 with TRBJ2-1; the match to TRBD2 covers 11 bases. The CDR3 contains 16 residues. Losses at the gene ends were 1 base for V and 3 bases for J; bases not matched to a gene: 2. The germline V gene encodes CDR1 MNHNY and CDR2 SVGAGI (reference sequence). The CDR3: CASSYLGLAGYNEQFF. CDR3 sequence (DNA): TGTGCCAGCAGTTACTTAGGACTAGCGGGCTACAATGAGCAGTTCTTC.

The CDR3 coding sequence is TGTGCCAGCAGATACCGACCTAGCACAGATACGCAGTATTTT. It translates to CASRYRPSTDTQYF. The chain combines TRBV7-9 with TRBJ2-3, with D unclear. This CDR3 contains 14 residues. The germline CDR1 and CDR2 sequences are SEHNR and FQNEAQ (reference sequence). V gave up 6 bases and J gave up 0 bases, with 10 bases separating them.

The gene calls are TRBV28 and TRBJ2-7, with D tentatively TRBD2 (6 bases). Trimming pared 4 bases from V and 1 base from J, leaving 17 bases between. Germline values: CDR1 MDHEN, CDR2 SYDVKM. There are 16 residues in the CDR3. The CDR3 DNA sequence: TGTGCCAGCAGTTCAGGGACTGCCTCTAAATCCTACGAGCAGTACTTC. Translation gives CASSSGTASKSYEQYF. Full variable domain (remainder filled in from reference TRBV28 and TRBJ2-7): DVKVTQSSRYLVKRTGEKVFLECVQDMDHENMFWYRQDPGLGLRLIYFSYDVKMKEKGDIPEGYSVSREKKERFSLILESASTNQTSMYLCASSSGTASKSYEQYFGPGTRLTVT.